The 4 T cell receptor beta chains listed next were all sequenced from one sample in a study of T cells in Graves' hyperthyroidism and ophthalmopathy. The source material, RNA transcripts, was used to amplify TCR beta CDR3 regions. HTBI primers were employed in a first-round RT-PCR of the TCR CDR3. From the multiplex PCR reads, TCRdb called clonotypes with MiXCR, one entry per CDR3 protein. Here the sample spans under 350,000 distinct CDR3 sequences, under 25% being singletons. Sequencing was done on a sample of blood. The receptors stem from a woman aged 45 to 65 with Graves' hyperthyroidism.

The chain joins TRBV6-1 to TRBJ1-2, with 7 bases matching TRBD1. V lost 2 bases to trimming and J lost 0 bases; unmatched junction nucleotides: 3. The CDR3 is made up of 15 amino acids. The V gene's germline CDR1 is MNHNS and CDR2 SASEGT. CDR3 in amino acids: CASSEQGGANYGYTF. In DNA, the CDR3 is TGTGCCAGCAGTGAACAGGGGGGAGCTAACTATGGCTACACCTTC.

This clonotype was seen ten or more times. This chain joins TRBV2 and TRBJ1-5, with D possibly being TRBD1 (5 bases). Trimming stripped 8 bases from V and 1 base from J, with 9 bases between. The germline V gene has CDR1 SNHLY and CDR2 FYNNEI. The CDR3 runs to 13 residues. CDR3 region: CASGAGSNQPQHF. The CDR3 DNA follows: TGTGCCAGCGGGGCAGGAAGCAATCAGCCCCAGCATTTT.

V and J are TRBV11-2 and TRBJ2-1; TRBD2 agrees at 9 bases. The junction had 10 bases not matched to a gene; V was cut back by 5 bases and J by 8 bases. This CDR3 spans 15 amino acids. The germline gives CDR1 SGHAT, CDR2 FQNNGV. This chain's CDR3 is CASSLEASGNHEQFF. CDR3 DNA: TGTGCCAGCAGCCTCGAGGCTAGCGGGAATCATGAGCAGTTCTTC.

The sample holds many counts of this clonotype. The chain employs TRBV7-3 and TRBJ2-1; D remains ambiguous. The CDR3 has 16 residues. V dropped 5 bases and J dropped 0 bases, with 14 bases sitting between them. Germline CDR1 SGHTA, CDR2 FQGTGA. This CDR3 is CASSRRGRSSYNEQFF. The CDR3 nucleotides read TGTGCCAGCAGCCGCAGAGGCCGTAGCTCCTACAATGAGCAGTTCTTC.